This TCR beta chain was observed in a study of blood T cell repertoires in COVID-19 (dated by TCRdb to 2018 to 2020). Some background on the complete study: The collaborator samples originated in the United States, Italy and Spain and spanned the acute and convalescent phases of COVID-19. A freely available public database, intended as a resource for researchers studying the immune response to SARS-CoV-2, is where the repertoires were released. Where available, HLA class I and class II types were taken from metadata supplied by the sample provider and were not determined by assay-based typing. The samples were drawn from the first 160 participants of the ongoing ImmuneRACE study and from under 1,500 subjects provided by 6 global collaborators. A de-identified subject ID, COVID-19 status, age in years and sex were almost always included in the sample metadata. The dataset comprised deeply sampled blood TCRbeta repertoires from subjects exposed to, actively infected with, or recovered from COVID-19. The prospective study material was composed of cDNA or gDNA derived from T cells, B-cell-depleted T cells, or PBMCs.

On this clone: Its binding antigen is unknown. Nothing much larger sits one base from this clone, and base qualities are not available.

In the prospective study, participants were about 18 to 90 years old, resided in about 25 geographic areas of the United States, and were enrolled through a virtual design. Cohort assignment in the prospective study relied on participant-reported clinical history from a screening survey and a study questionnaire. ImmuneRACE Cohort 3 recovered participants were defined by two consecutive negative NP/OP PCR tests, healthcare professional clearance, or symptom resolution. In the prospective study, whole blood, serum and a nasopharyngeal or oropharyngeal swab were collected from each participant by mobile phlebotomists. Additional blood draws and questionnaires over an approximately two-month period could optionally be provided by prospective study participants. Before DNA extraction, blood samples from the prospective study were shipped at room temperature or frozen. CDR3 length: 13 amino acids, cysteine to phenylalanine. Just CDR3 DNA is preserved here, 39 bases in frame from base 1. The junction carries 16 bases between V and J, which are trimmed by 10 bases and 9 bases respectively. According to the germline V gene, CDR1 reads SGHDN and CDR2 reads FVKESK.

TCRbeta CDR3 regions were amplified from genomic DNA by means of the immunoSEQ Assay, a bias-controlled multiplex PCR. Per the authors' processing: Nucleated cell counts per sample were estimated from amplification of reference gene primers within the assay. Sequence reads were collapsed and filtered to measure the absolute abundance of every unique TCRbeta CDR3 rearrangement. For each sample, productive Simpson clonality was calculated as the square root of Simpson's diversity index across productive rearrangements. Sourced from immuneACCESS, this table was stored by TCRdb with only in-frame sequences that have V and J called. A share of the clones is absent; for the studies checked, an unresolved V gene accounts for under half, and the remainder has no known explanation. V and J calls and clone size come straight from that table; D and trimming were deduced from the DNA. In all, the sample holds 300,000 to 450,000 clones, and 88% of those were seen once. 1.2% of the sample is in the top ten clones.

The paper as a whole reports these results and caveats: The amount of clinical and demographic metadata varied by source and participant and was provided uncurated.

The sequence joins TRBV14 to TRBJ1-6; D gene: possibly TRBD1, on 5 matching bases. The sample was PBMCs or T cells enriched from blood (not recorded which). This clonotype was obtained from a woman in her late teens or twenties who had recovered from COVID-19. The CDR3 protein: CATRPGLGSPLHF. The bases read TGTGCCACCCGTCCAGGGTTAGGTTCACCCCTCCACTTT.